The sequence of this TCR beta chain was determined in a study of T cells in Graves' hyperthyroidism and ophthalmopathy. The CDR3 sequence is 11 residues long. Germline values: CDR1 SGHNT, CDR2 YENEEA. V was shortened by 3 bases and J by 7 bases, with 6 bases between the two germline ends. Regions amplified from RNA transcripts were the TCR beta CDR3 regions. The primer set for the first-round RT-PCR of the TCR CDR3 was HTBI. TCRdb recomputed calls from the multiplex PCR reads with MiXCR, one row per CDR3 protein. Of a few hundred thousand distinct CDR3 sequences listed, 13% to 15% are singletons. This clonotype was recorded many times.

The receptor comes from a woman aged 25 to 39 with Graves' ophthalmopathy. Sequencing input: blood. The chain employs TRBV11-3 and TRBJ2-5, with a tentative D call TRBD1 (5 bases). In nucleotides, the CDR3 is TGTGCCAGCAGCTTCCAGGGGACCCAGTACTTC. Its protein is CASSFQGTQYF.